The T cell receptor (beta chain) described here comes from a study of T cells in Graves' hyperthyroidism and ophthalmopathy. RNA transcripts yielded amplified TCR beta CDR3 regions. TCR CDR3 regions were first amplified by RT-PCR with HTBI primers. TCRdb itself ran the multiplex PCR reads through MiXCR, one entry per CDR3 protein. The repertoire consists of approximately 710,000 distinct CDR3 sequences, with about 18% occurring once and the leading ten covering roughly 15%. At least ten counts were recorded for this clonotype. Trimming stripped 2 bases from V and 10 bases from J, with 21 bases between. Per germline, CDR1 SNHLY and CDR2 FYNNEI. This CDR3 spans 16 amino acids. Exclusion of a patient resulted from uncontrolled infection, other autoimmune disease, pregnancy or lactation.

The sequencing input was blood. The sequence came from a man aged 50 to 59 with Graves' hyperthyroidism. V and J are TRBV2 and TRBJ2-1, with a weak D call TRBD2 (5 bases). The CDR3 protein is CASSERVTSDGEEQFF. The CDR3 coding sequence is TGTGCCAGCAGTGAACGTGTGACTTCGGACGGGGAAGAGCAGTTCTTC.